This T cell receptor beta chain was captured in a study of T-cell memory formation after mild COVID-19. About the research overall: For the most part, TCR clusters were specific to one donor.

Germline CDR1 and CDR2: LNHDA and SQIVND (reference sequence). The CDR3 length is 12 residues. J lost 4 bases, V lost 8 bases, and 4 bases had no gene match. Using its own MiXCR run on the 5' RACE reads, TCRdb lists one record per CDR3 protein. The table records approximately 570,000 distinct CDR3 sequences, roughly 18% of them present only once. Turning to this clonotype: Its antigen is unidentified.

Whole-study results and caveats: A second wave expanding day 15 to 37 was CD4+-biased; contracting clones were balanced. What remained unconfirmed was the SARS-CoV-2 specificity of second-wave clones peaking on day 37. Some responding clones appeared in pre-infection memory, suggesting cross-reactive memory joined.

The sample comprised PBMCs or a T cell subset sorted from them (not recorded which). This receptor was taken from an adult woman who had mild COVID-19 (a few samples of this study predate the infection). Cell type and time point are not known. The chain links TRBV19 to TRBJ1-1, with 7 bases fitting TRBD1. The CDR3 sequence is CASDRVGTEAFF. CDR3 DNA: TGTGCCAGTGACAGGGTTGGCACTGAAGCTTTCTTT.